The 20 T cell receptor beta chains given below trace back to one sample, sequenced in a study of synovial regulatory T cells in juvenile arthritis. Sequencing was performed with immunoSEQ multiplex PCR; in TCRdb, only in-frame clones are kept and a portion is missing. Reported are about 1,500 clones; the ten largest clones contain approximately 9.5%. Synovial fluid was collected with matched peripheral blood from each patient with active arthritis. The sample taken for sequencing was Treg cells from the synovium. These receptors came from a donor aged 2-30 years with juvenile idiopathic arthritis.

Measured by frequency, this clone is medium-sized (0.01 to 0.1%). The chain uses TRBV2 and TRBJ2-3; TCRdb's assignment of TRBD2 cannot be checked, as there is no DNA. CDR1 SNHLY and CDR2 FYNNEI come from the germline V gene. CDR3 length equals 14 residues. The DNA sequence is not available. The CDR3 here is CASVGGRGTDTQYF.

The chain has TRBV9 and TRBJ2-7; TCRdb names TRBD2, which stays unverified in the absence of DNA. There are 15 residues in the CDR3. The DNA sequence is not available. The germline CDR1 and CDR2 sequences are SGDLS and YYNGEE. The CDR3 loop reads CASSASGSSLYEQYF.

This chain connects TRBV30 to TRBJ2-1; checking the TCRdb D call of TRBD2 is not possible without DNA. This CDR3 is built from 13 residues. Only the protein sequence is given. Per germline, CDR1 GTSNPN and CDR2 SVGIG (reference sequence). CDR3 region: CAWSRGLENEQFF. Looking up the rest from reference TRBV30 and TRBJ2-1 gives the full variable domain: SQTIHQWPATLVQPVGSPLSLECTVEGTSNPNLYWYRQAAGRGLQLLFYSVGIGQISSEVPQNLSASRPQDRQFILSSKKLLLSDSGFYLCAWSRGLENEQFFGPGTRLTVL.

This clone ranks as medium-sized in terms of frequency. The chain joins TRBV9 to TRBJ2-7; the D call from TCRdb, TRBD2, cannot be confirmed without DNA. This CDR3 is 14 amino acids long. No nucleotide data were recorded. CDR1 is SGDLS and CDR2 is YYNGEE in the germline V gene. The CDR3: CASSAGLRSYEQYF.

Its frequency marks this clone as medium-sized. The rearrangement links TRBV7-9 to TRBJ1-1. This CDR3 spans 13 amino acids. The DNA is unrecorded. Germline CDR1 reads SEHNR; CDR2 reads FQNEAQ (reference sequence). The CDR3 is CASSRGMNTEAFF.

This clone counts as large by frequency. The chain couples TRBV28 to TRBJ1-3; lacking DNA, the TRBD1 call made by TCRdb goes unchecked. CDR3 size: 16 residues. The DNA sequence is not available. The germline CDR1 and CDR2 sequences are MDHEN and SYDVKM. Here the CDR3 reads CASIKAGSFRGNTIYF.

Frequency places this clone as medium-sized. The chain joins TRBV5-4 to TRBJ2-5; the TCRdb D gene call, TRBD2, has no DNA to confirm it. In germline, CDR1 is SGHNT, CDR2 YYREEE (reference sequence). The CDR3 sequence is 14 residues long. No coding sequence is recorded. The CDR3 sequence: CASSKGLAGETQYF.

J is TRBJ2-1 and V is TRBV7-9; the TCRdb call, TRBD2, lacks DNA for checking. The CDR3 contains 15 residues. Only the protein sequence is given. Germline V gives CDR1 SEHNR, CDR2 FQNEAQ (reference sequence). The CDR3 sequence: CASSLDSGRAHEQFF. The full variable domain, in which reference TRBV7-9 and TRBJ2-1 provide the parts outside the CDR3, is DTGVSQNPRHKITKRGQNVTFRCDPISEHNRLYWYRQTLGQGPEFLTYFQNEAQLEKSRLLSDRFSAERPKGSFSTLEIQRTEQGDSAMYLCASSLDSGRAHEQFFGPGTRLTVL.

J is TRBJ1-6 and V is TRBV2. The CDR3 contains 19 residues. The protein alone is recorded here. Germline V gene lookup returns CDR1 SNHLY and CDR2 FYNNEI. CDR3 amino acids: CTSSPPLQRVGSYNSPLHF.

This clone is called medium-sized based on its frequency. V is TRBV21-1 and J is TRBJ2-2; TCRdb returns TRBD2, unconfirmable since there is no DNA. TRBV21-1 represents a pseudogene. CDR3 length: 16 amino acids. Only the protein is on record. The CDR3 loop is CASSKRREGPAGELFF.

This clone shows up as medium-sized by frequency. The V call is TRBV18, the J call TRBJ2-3. The CDR3 has 17 amino acids. The DNA is not on file. Germline values: CDR1 KGHSH, CDR2 LQKENI. CDR3 loop: CASSPLRPASLNDTQYF.

This clone is deemed medium-sized (0.01 to 0.1%) by its frequency. The J gene is TRBJ2-4, the V gene TRBV7-3; the TRBD1 assignment by TCRdb is unverifiable without DNA. The CDR3 contains 17 residues. No nucleotide data were recorded. Per germline, CDR1 SGHTA and CDR2 FQGTGA. The CDR3 loop is CASSPGPGSGTKNIQYF.

The rearrangement uses TRBV29-1 and TRBJ2-3; with no DNA, the TCRdb D assignment of TRBD2 cannot be verified. The germline CDR1 and CDR2 sequences are SQVTM and ANQGSEA. The CDR3 is made up of 15 amino acids. No DNA sequence is on record. The CDR3 spells CSVEGGIPRTDTQYF.

This chain joins TRBV11-2 and TRBJ1-2. CDR1 is SGHAT, CDR2 FQNNGV, per germline. The CDR3 is 15 amino acids. Nucleotide data are not available. CDR3 in amino acids: CASSLSRRTNYGYTF.

This clone ranks as medium-sized (0.01 to 0.1%) in terms of frequency. This chain connects TRBV4-1 to TRBJ2-1; TCRdb designates TRBD2, a call that cannot be tested without DNA. The CDR3 contains 16 residues. Nucleotide data are not available. Germline CDR1 MGHRA, CDR2 YSYEKL. The CDR3 reads CASSQDGTGVRGEQFF.

Judged by frequency, this clone is medium-sized. The chain uses TRBV7-9 and TRBJ1-2. Germline-derived CDR1 and CDR2 are SEHNR and FQNEAQ (reference sequence). The CDR3 sequence is 17 residues long. DNA for this receptor is not on file. CDR3 sequence reads: CASSLLSSWGSGGGYTF.

The J gene is TRBJ2-7, the V gene TRBV2; TCRdb picks TRBD2, but there is no DNA to check that call. This CDR3 is 18 amino acids long. No DNA has been recorded. Per the germline V gene, CDR1 is SNHLY and CDR2 is FYNNEI. The CDR3 sequence is CASSAFLTSGSLVGEQYF.

This clone is deemed medium-sized by its frequency. The V gene is TRBV2, the J gene TRBJ2-1. Germline V lookup: CDR1 SNHLY, CDR2 FYNNEI. The CDR3 consists of 13 residues. No DNA is given. The CDR3: CASSDEWVDEQFF.

The chain recombines TRBV27 with TRBJ2-3. Per the germline V gene, CDR1 is MNHEY and CDR2 is SMNVEV (reference sequence). CDR3 length equals 17 residues. DNA was not recorded. The CDR3 sequence is CASSSWTLLSSTDTQYF.

This clone ranks as medium-sized in terms of frequency. The gene calls are TRBV4-1 and TRBJ2-1; TCRdb proposes TRBD2, but this gene call is untestable without DNA. The CDR3 contains 17 residues. No nucleotide data were recorded. From germline, CDR1 is MGHRA and CDR2 YSYEKL. CDR3 protein: CASSQDGLAGVRYEQFF.